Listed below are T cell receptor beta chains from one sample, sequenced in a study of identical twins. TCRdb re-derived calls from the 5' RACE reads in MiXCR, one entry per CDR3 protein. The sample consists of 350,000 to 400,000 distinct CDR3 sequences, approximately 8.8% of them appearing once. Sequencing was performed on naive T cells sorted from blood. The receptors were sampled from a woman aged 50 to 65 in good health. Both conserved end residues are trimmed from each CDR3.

ASSLVQRSEQY | TRBV5-1
ASSLSNYGYT | TRBV5-1
ASSQDRGTFSEKLF | TRBV3-1
ASSSYPSGGGTDTQY | TRBV7-3
ASRPGTGLFYGYT | TRBV12-3/TRBV12-4
ASSRSGTEQF | TRBV3-1
ASSEVRSYNEQF | TRBV2
ATSELGVYEQF | TRBV24-1
ASSLVGVDEQF | TRBV5-1
ASSTQGGGTNEQF | TRBV28
SVPWDSTDTQY | TRBV29-1
ASSLGLWRGMNTEAF | TRBV5-5
ASSFRLAGADTQY | TRBV5-6
ASSLFRGDNEQF | TRBV5-1
ASSLDGRTDRGDYGYT | TRBV5-1
ASSSTRRDEQY | TRBV5-1
ASSFSRDEQY | TRBV12-3/TRBV12-4
SAKTDTQY | TRBV20-1
ASSFYSDTQY | TRBV7-2
ASSPGVSTGELF | TRBV3-1
ASSPAGGTQY | TRBV5-1
ASSSGTHSY | TRBV11-2
ASSLGQVGDTQY | TRBV5-1
ASSLALVSSYNEQF | TRBV5-1